This passage covers 18 T cell receptor beta chains from one sample sequenced in a study of blood T cell repertoires in COVID-19. Libraries were prepared by immunoSEQ multiplex PCR; TCRdb keeps only in-frame clonotypes and omits some of them. The sample lists about 300,000 clones, approximately 85% occurring once. Material for sequencing was PBMCs or T cells enriched from blood (not recorded which). These receptors all come from a man aged 25-40 years who had recovered from COVID-19.

This clone was counted between two and nine times. This chain joins TRBV7-2 and TRBJ1-2; TRBD1 matches 9 bases. CDR1 and CDR2 from the germline V gene are SGHTA and FQGNSA. The CDR3 loop spans 18 amino acids. J gave up 0 bases and V 2 bases, and 10 bases lay outside the gene matches. The CDR3 loop is CASSLRVKGQGANYGYTF. CDR3 DNA: TGTGCCAGCAGCTTAAGGGTTAAGGGACAGGGAGCTAACTATGGCTACACCTTC.

The rearrangement joins TRBV5-4 to TRBJ2-5, with 8 positions matching TRBD2. The germline CDR1 and CDR2 sequences are SGHNT and YYREEE (reference sequence). The CDR3 contains 15 residues. Trimming cost V 0 bases and J 6 bases; bases outside gene matches: 7. In DNA form, the CDR3 reads TGTGCCAGCAGCTTGGTCAGCGGGGGCTTACAGACCCAGTACTTC. Its translation: CASSLVSGGLQTQYF.

The chain recombines TRBV5-6 with TRBJ1-4; the match to TRBD1 covers 7 bases. J gave up 8 bases and V 2 bases, and 9 bases lay outside the gene matches. Germline CDR1 and CDR2: SGHDT and YYEEEE. The CDR3 loop spans 15 amino acids. CDR3 nucleotide sequence: TGTGCCAGCAGCTTCGGTACAGGGGTGGGCGAAAAACTGTTTTTT. This sequence encodes CASSFGTGVGEKLFF.

The rearrangement links TRBV7-9 to TRBJ1-2; maybe TRBD1 (6 bases). The CDR3 is 15 amino acids. Germline loops: CDR1 SEHNR, CDR2 FQNEAQ (reference sequence). Trimming stripped 3 bases from V and 7 bases from J, with 18 bases between. The CDR3 is CASSFGPTGSPGYTF. For the CDR3, the DNA is TGTGCCAGCAGCTTTGGGCCTACAGGGTCCCCTGGCTACACCTTC.

The chain links TRBV2 to TRBJ2-1; no reliable D call. Germline V gene lookup returns CDR1 SNHLY and CDR2 FYNNEI. Trimming removed 5 bases at V and 0 bases at J, with 14 bases between. There are 16 residues in the CDR3. The CDR3 loop is CASSPGALSSYNEQFF. CDR3 sequence (DNA): TGTGCCAGCAGTCCCGGAGCGCTTAGCTCCTACAATGAGCAGTTCTTC.

This clone occurred once. The CDR3 is CASSIDRGYGYTF. Here the CDR3 DNA reads TGTGCCAGCAGTATCGACAGGGGCTATGGCTACACCTTC. The V gene is TRBV2, the J gene TRBJ1-2, with TRBD1 matching over 8 bases. The CDR3 sequence is 13 residues long. Germline CDR1 and CDR2: SNHLY and FYNNEI. V was clipped by 5 bases and J by 4 bases; unmatched bases: 3.

The DNA of the CDR3 is TGTGCCAGCAGCCAAGATCCTAACAGGGTCTACACCTTC. Translating gives CASSQDPNRVYTF. The rearrangement uses TRBV14 and TRBJ1-2; weak D call: TRBD1 (6 bases). CDR1 is SGHDN and CDR2 is FVKESK in the germline V gene. Trimming cost V 0 bases and J 10 bases, with 12 bases left between them. The CDR3 consists of 13 residues.

The chain has TRBV7-2 and TRBJ1-1; D uncertain. This CDR3 has 14 amino acids. Germline CDR1 and CDR2: SGHTA and FQGNSA. Deletions cut 5 bases from V and 0 bases from J, with 10 bases between. CDR3 sequence: CASSLNEVNTEAFF. The CDR3 DNA sequence: TGTGCCAGCAGCCTGAACGAGGTGAACACTGAAGCTTTCTTT.

This sequence joins TRBV29-1 and TRBJ1-3, with D maybe TRBD1 (5 bases). CDR1 is SQVTM, CDR2 ANQGSEA, per germline. The V and J ends lost 0 bases and 0 bases respectively, with 18 bases between them. There are 18 residues in the CDR3. The CDR3 loop is CSVEDTRRGYFSGNTIYF. CDR3 coding DNA: TGCAGCGTTGAAGATACCAGGCGGGGCTACTTCTCTGGAAACACCATATATTTT.

V is TRBV5-4 and J is TRBJ1-6, with D hard to call. Germline CDR1 SGHNT, CDR2 YYREEE (reference sequence). The V and J ends lost 0 bases and 5 bases respectively, with 9 bases between them. This CDR3 comprises 15 residues. The CDR3 DNA is TGTGCCAGCAGCTTGGGTCAAGACAATAATTCACCCCTCCACTTT. As protein: CASSLGQDNNSPLHF.

This clone was counted once. The V call is TRBV4-3, the J call TRBJ1-2; perhaps TRBD1 as D (6 bases). Germline-derived CDR1 and CDR2 are LGHNA and YSLEER. Trimming stripped 0 bases from V and 5 bases from J, with 10 bases between. The length of the CDR3 is 14 residues. CDR3 protein: CASSQDDRTYGYTF. DNA for the CDR3: TGCGCCAGCAGCCAAGACGACAGGACGTATGGCTACACCTTC.

In this sample, this clone turned up once. The same CDR3 arises from other DNA sequences in this sample as well. This rearrangement joins TRBV7-9 to TRBJ1-6; 9 bases align to TRBD1. Germline V gene sequence: CDR1 SEHNR, CDR2 FQNEAQ (reference sequence). This CDR3 comprises 14 residues. The V and J ends lost 5 bases and 7 bases, in that order; junction bases with no gene match: 3. The CDR3 reads CASSQGQGNSPLHF. The CDR3 nucleotides read TGTGCCAGCAGCCAGGGACAGGGCAATTCACCCCTCCACTTT.

J is TRBJ2-2 and V is TRBV5-8; weak D call: TRBD2 (6 bases). Germline V gene sequence: CDR1 SGHTS, CDR2 YDEGEE. The V gene lost 6 bases and the J gene lost 0 bases, with 15 bases spanning the gap. This CDR3 has 16 residues. The DNA for the CDR3 is TGTGCCAGCATCTCCCCGGTAGCGGCGAACACCGGGGAGCTGTTTTTT. Residues: CASISPVAANTGELFF.

The chain carries TRBV27 and TRBJ2-3; 11 bases are a match to TRBD2. CDR3 length: 14 residues. CDR1 MNHEY and CDR2 SMNVEV come from the germline V gene (reference sequence). V shed 7 bases, J shed 6 bases, and the junction held 6 bases outside the gene matches. CDR3 sequence reads: CASTAGLAADTQYF. The CDR3, as DNA: TGTGCCAGCACCGCGGGACTAGCGGCGGATACGCAGTATTTT.

The chain joins TRBV6-5 to TRBJ2-7; perhaps TRBD2 as D (7 bases). Germline V gene data show CDR1 as MNHEY and CDR2 as SVGAGI. Between the trimmed V and J ends, which lost 9 bases and 2 bases, there was a span of 14 bases. This CDR3 comprises 13 residues. This CDR3 is CASGRGHTYEQYF. CDR3 in DNA: TGTGCCAGTGGGAGGGGACATACCTACGAGCAGTACTTC.

V is TRBV5-8 and J is TRBJ1-5; D possibly corresponds to TRBD1 (6 bases). CDR1 SGHTS and CDR2 YDEGEE come from the germline V gene. Trimming stripped 0 bases from V and 3 bases from J, with 13 bases between. The CDR3 is 16 residues long. The chain's CDR3 is CASSLVAGAPNQPQHF. In nucleotides, the CDR3 is TGTGCCAGCAGCTTGGTGGCAGGGGCTCCCAATCAGCCCCAGCATTTT.

This clone was counted a single time. V is TRBV10-3 and J is TRBJ1-2, with TRBD1 as a possible D gene (6 bases). CDR3 length equals 19 residues. CDR1 ENHRY and CDR2 SYGVKD come from the germline V gene. V was clipped by 2 bases and J by 4 bases, with 26 bases between them. CDR3 DNA sequence: TGTGCCATCAGTGAGACCTTCCAGGGGCTTATGGATTCCGGCTATGGCTACACCTTC. The encoded protein is CAISETFQGLMDSGYGYTF.

V gene TRBV29-1 combines with J gene TRBJ1-1, with a possible D match to TRBD1 (5 bases). V shed 4 bases and J shed 7 bases, with 10 bases lying between them. The length of the CDR3 is 11 residues. CDR1 and CDR2 from the germline V gene are SQVTM and ANQGSEA. CDR3 nucleotide sequence: TGCAGCGTTGGGGTGACAGTTGAAGCTTTCTTT. The encoded protein is CSVGVTVEAFF.